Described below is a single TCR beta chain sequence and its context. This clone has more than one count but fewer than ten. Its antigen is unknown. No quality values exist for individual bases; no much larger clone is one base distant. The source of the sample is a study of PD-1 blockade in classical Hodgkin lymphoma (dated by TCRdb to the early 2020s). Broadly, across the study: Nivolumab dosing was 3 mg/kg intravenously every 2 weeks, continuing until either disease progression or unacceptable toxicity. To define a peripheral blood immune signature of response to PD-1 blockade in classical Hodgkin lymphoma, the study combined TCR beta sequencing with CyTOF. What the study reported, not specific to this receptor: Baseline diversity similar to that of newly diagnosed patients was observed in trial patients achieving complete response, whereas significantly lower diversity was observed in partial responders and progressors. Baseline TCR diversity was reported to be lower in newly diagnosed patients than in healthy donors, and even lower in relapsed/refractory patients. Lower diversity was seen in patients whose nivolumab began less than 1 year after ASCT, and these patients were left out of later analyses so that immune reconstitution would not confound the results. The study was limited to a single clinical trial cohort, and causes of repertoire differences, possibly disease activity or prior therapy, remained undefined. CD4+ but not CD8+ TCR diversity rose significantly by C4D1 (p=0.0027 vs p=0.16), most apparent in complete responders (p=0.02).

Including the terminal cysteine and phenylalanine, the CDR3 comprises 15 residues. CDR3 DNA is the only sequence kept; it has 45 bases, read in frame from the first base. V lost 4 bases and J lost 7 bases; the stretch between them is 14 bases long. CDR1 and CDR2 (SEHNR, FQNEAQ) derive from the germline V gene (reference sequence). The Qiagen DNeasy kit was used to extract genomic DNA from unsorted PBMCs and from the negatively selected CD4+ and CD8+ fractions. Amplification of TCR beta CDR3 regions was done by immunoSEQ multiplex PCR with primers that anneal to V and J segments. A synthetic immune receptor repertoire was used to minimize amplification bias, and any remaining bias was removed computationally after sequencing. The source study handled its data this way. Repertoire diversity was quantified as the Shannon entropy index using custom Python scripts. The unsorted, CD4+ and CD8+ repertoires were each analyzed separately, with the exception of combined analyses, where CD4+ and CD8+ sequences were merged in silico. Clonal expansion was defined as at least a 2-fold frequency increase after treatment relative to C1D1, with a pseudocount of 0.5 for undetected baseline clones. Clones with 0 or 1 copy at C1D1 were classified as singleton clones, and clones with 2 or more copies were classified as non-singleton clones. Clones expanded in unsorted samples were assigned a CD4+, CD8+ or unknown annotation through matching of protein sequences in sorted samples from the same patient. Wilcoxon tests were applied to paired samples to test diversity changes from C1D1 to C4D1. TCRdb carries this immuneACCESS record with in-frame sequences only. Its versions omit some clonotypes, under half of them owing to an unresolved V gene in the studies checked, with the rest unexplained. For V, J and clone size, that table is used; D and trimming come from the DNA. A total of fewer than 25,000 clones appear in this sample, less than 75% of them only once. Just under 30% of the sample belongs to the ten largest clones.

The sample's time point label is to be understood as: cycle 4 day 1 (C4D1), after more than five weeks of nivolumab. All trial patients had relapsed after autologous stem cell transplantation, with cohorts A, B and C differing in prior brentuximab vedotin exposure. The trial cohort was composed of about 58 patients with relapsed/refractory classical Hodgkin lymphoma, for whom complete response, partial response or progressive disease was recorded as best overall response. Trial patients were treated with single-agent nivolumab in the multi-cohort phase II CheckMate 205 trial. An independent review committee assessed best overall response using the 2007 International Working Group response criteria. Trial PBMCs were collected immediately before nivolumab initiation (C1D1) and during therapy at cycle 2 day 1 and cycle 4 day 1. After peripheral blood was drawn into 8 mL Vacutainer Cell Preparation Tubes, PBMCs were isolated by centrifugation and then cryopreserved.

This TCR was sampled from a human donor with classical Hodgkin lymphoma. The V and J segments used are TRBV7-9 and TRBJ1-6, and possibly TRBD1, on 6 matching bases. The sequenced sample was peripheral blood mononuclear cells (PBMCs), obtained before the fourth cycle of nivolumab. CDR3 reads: CASSSNRVWNSPLHF. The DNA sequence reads TGTGCCAGCAGCTCCAACAGGGTTTGGAATTCACCCCTCCACTTT.